This TCR beta chain is from a study of cytomegalovirus exposure and HLA in healthy donors. The study's findings and limits: Reportedly, HLA-A and HLA-B alleles of most subjects were accurately predicted from TCR beta. The Asian-associated ancestry cluster reportedly had fewer N-insertions than the roughly 700-donor mean in a later analysis. Roughly uniform sequencing depth across donors was assumed, possibly incorrectly. According to reports, the classifier identified cytomegalovirus status with high specificity and sensitivity.

Primers for the PCR totalled 60 Vbeta and 13 Jbeta. The table came from immunoSEQ multiplex PCR; TCRdb's copy has only in-frame clones and leaves some out. This sample yields fewer than 100,000 clones, of which around 68% are seen a single time; about 1.3% belongs to the top ten. The CDR3 spans 18 residues. V shed 3 bases, J shed 5 bases, and the junction held 9 bases outside the gene matches. Germline CDR1 is ENHRY and CDR2 is SYGVKD. As to this clone: Its antigen is undetermined.

The TCR sequence derives from a female donor in good health and CMV-seronegative. V is TRBV10-3 and J is TRBJ2-2, with 13 bases lining up with TRBD2. The source material was PBMCs. CDR3 bases: TGTGCCATCAGTGAAACACCCGGGACTAGCGGGATTACCGGGGAGCTGTTTTTT. Its translation: CAISETPGTSGITGELFF.